This entry lists 24 T cell receptor beta chains sequenced from one sample in a study of OX40 agonist ivuxolimab in advanced cancers. The repertoire was sequenced with immunoSEQ multiplex PCR; TCRdb's copy has only in-frame clones and lacks some. The table shows roughly 100,000 clones, with roughly nine tenths occurring only once. The specimen comprised CD4+ or CD8+ T cells sorted from blood, sampled in a trial of the OX40 agonist ivuxolimab. The receptors originated from an adult with an advanced solid tumor such as melanoma, head and neck, liver or kidney cancer.

This sequence joins TRBV5-4 and TRBJ2-5; 7 bases align to TRBD1. From germline, CDR1 is SGHNT and CDR2 YYREEE (reference sequence). The length of the CDR3 is 15 residues. The V gene end was trimmed by 2 bases and the J gene end by 0 bases; junction bases not matched to a gene: 4. The CDR3: CASSLNRGNQETQYF. Written as DNA, the CDR3 is TGTGCCAGCAGCTTAAACAGGGGTAACCAAGAGACCCAGTACTTC. Complete variable domain (other parts from reference TRBV5-4 and TRBJ2-5): ETGVTQSPTHLIKTRGQQVTLRCSSQSGHNTVSWYQQALGQGPQFIFQYYREEENGRGNFPPRFSGLQFPNYSSELNVNALELDDSALYLCASSLNRGNQETQYFGPGTRLLVL.

This rearrangement joins TRBV7-3 to TRBJ2-3, with TRBD2 identical over 9 bases. This CDR3 is 18 amino acids long. CDR1 is SGHTA, CDR2 FQGTGA, per germline. J gave up 3 bases and V 1 base, and 11 bases lay outside the gene matches. CDR3 bases: TGTGCCAGCAGCTTAATGCCTGGGGCTAGCGGGGAAACAGATACGCAGTATTTT. It codes for CASSLMPGASGETDTQYF.

The J gene is TRBJ2-5, the V gene TRBV2; no reliable D call. This CDR3 spans 11 amino acids. Germline V gene lookup returns CDR1 SNHLY and CDR2 FYNNEI. V lost 6 bases to trimming and J lost 5 bases, with 7 bases between them. The chain's CDR3 is CASRYSETQYF. In DNA, the CDR3 is TGTGCCAGCAGGTACTCGGAGACCCAGTACTTC.

As DNA, the CDR3 is TGTGCCAGCAGTTTACGCTACAGGGGAGGGAGCGCAGATACGCAGTATTTT. Residues: CASSLRYRGGSADTQYF. The rearrangement links TRBV27 to TRBJ2-3; D may match TRBD1 or TRBD2 (7 bases each). CDR1 is MNHEY and CDR2 is SMNVEV in the germline V gene (reference sequence). There are 17 residues in the CDR3. V lost 2 bases, J lost 4 bases, and 19 bases lay in between.

This clone occurred a few times. V is TRBV5-1 and J is TRBJ1-4; D unresolved. The CDR3 contains 15 residues. V lost 0 bases to trimming and J lost 6 bases, with 12 bases between them. Germline loops: CDR1 SGHRS, CDR2 YFSETQ. CDR3 region: CASSLAQGRDEKLFF. In DNA form, the CDR3 reads TGCGCCAGCAGCTTGGCCCAAGGTAGAGATGAAAAACTGTTTTTT.

In DNA form, the CDR3 reads TGCAGTGCAGGGGAAGCTTTCTTT. As protein: CSAGEAFF. This chain uses TRBV20-1 with TRBJ1-1; no clear D. The CDR3 consists of 8 residues. Trimming removed 6 bases from V and 8 bases from J, with 4 bases in between. Germline CDR1 reads DFQATT; CDR2 reads SNEGSKA (reference sequence).

The chain uses TRBV7-2 and TRBJ1-2; the D is unclear. This CDR3 is 14 amino acids long. V lost 7 bases to trimming and J lost 4 bases, with 16 bases between them. Germline lookup yields CDR1 SGHTA and CDR2 FQGNSA. The CDR3 sequence: CASKMGMESYGYTF. The CDR3 DNA reads as TGTGCCAGCAAAATGGGAATGGAGTCCTATGGCTACACCTTC.

The rearrangement joins TRBV4-1 to TRBJ2-3, with TRBD2 matching 10 bases. The CDR3 is made up of 16 amino acids. V lost 0 bases, J lost 4 bases, and 4 bases stayed unmatched. Looked up from germline, CDR1 is MGHRA and CDR2 is YSYEKL. CDR3 sequence (DNA): TGCGCCAGCAGCCAAGATGAGCGGGGGGGCCCAGATACGCAGTATTTT. Translating gives CASSQDERGGPDTQYF.

The chain combines TRBV4-2 with TRBJ2-4; D unresolved. The CDR3 loop spans 16 amino acids. Trimming pared 1 base from V and 0 bases from J, leaving 10 bases between. The germline V gene encodes CDR1 LGHNA and CDR2 YNFKEQ. The CDR3 region has the DNA TGTGCCAGCAGCCAAGGGTGGGGTTTAGCCAAAAACATTCAGTACTTC. Translated, it gives CASSQGWGLAKNIQYF.

The chain joins TRBV5-1 to TRBJ1-2, with D possibly TRBD1 on 6 matching bases. Trimming left V 1 base short and J 3 bases short, with 7 bases between. Per the germline V gene, CDR1 is SGHRS and CDR2 is YFSETQ. CDR3 length: 13 residues. In DNA, the CDR3 is TGCGCCAGCAGCTTGAACAGGGACTATGGCTACACCTTC. Translation: CASSLNRDYGYTF.

The chain is built from TRBV2 and TRBJ2-3; TRBD2 agrees at 14 bases. The length of the CDR3 is 16 residues. The V gene's germline CDR1 is SNHLY and CDR2 FYNNEI. The ends lost 7 bases at V and 1 base at J; junction bases unmatched: 4. CDR3 sequence (DNA): TGTGCCAGCAATAAGGGACTAGCGGGGGGCACAGATACGCAGTATTTT. Translated, it gives CASNKGLAGGTDTQYF. The whole variable domain, filled in from reference TRBV2 and TRBJ2-3, reads EPEVTQTPSHQVTQMGQEVILRCVPISNHLYFYWYRQILGQKVEFLVSFYNNEISEKSEIFDDQFSVERPDGSNFTLKIRSTKLEDSAMYFCASNKGLAGGTDTQYFGPGTRLTVL.

V usage is TRBV2 and J usage is TRBJ2-3; D call uncertain. The V end was cut by 3 bases, the J end by 2 bases, with 9 bases between. CDR3 size: 14 residues. The V gene's germline CDR1 is SNHLY and CDR2 FYNNEI. The CDR3 bases are TGTGCCAGCAGTGAGGGAATCAACACAGATACGCAGTATTTT. This gives the protein CASSEGINTDTQYF. The entire variable domain, with the rest obtained from reference TRBV2 and TRBJ2-3, is as follows: EPEVTQTPSHQVTQMGQEVILRCVPISNHLYFYWYRQILGQKVEFLVSFYNNEISEKSEIFDDQFSVERPDGSNFTLKIRSTKLEDSAMYFCASSEGINTDTQYFGPGTRLTVL.

In DNA form, the CDR3 reads TGTGCCAGCAGTTACGGCGGGAGCAAGTCCAATACGCAGTATTTT. Its translation is CASSYGGSKSNTQYF. The chain recombines TRBV6-5 with TRBJ2-3; 7 nucleotides match TRBD2. The V gene's germline CDR1 is MNHEY and CDR2 SVGAGI. CDR3 size: 15 residues. The V gene end was trimmed by 2 bases and the J gene end by 7 bases; junction bases not matched to a gene: 9.

The chain joins TRBV30 to TRBJ2-7; no reliable D call. The germline V gene has CDR1 GTSNPN and CDR2 SVGIG (reference sequence). This CDR3 has 13 residues. Trimming removed 8 bases from V and 1 base from J, with 15 bases in between. CDR3 amino acids: CAGSFGISYEQYF. DNA of the CDR3: TGTGCCGGGTCCTTCGGAATATCCTACGAGCAGTACTTC.

The V gene is TRBV30, the J gene TRBJ1-1; the D is unclear. V was trimmed by 2 bases and J by 0 bases, leaving 7 bases between them. This CDR3 has 13 amino acids. Looked up from germline, CDR1 is GTSNPN and CDR2 is SVGIG (reference sequence). In DNA form, the CDR3 reads TGTGCCTGGAGTTGGGGAGTGAACACTGAAGCTTTCTTT. Amino acids: CAWSWGVNTEAFF.

V and J are TRBV18 and TRBJ2-2, with 10 bases matching TRBD1. V trimming: 1 base; J trimming: 3 bases; junction bases outside the gene matches: 2. Germline CDR1 is KGHSH and CDR2 is LQKENI. There are 16 residues in the CDR3. This CDR3 is CASSPRGQGDTGELFF. CDR3 coding DNA: TGTGCCAGCTCACCACGAGGACAGGGGGACACCGGGGAGCTGTTTTTT.

The chain joins TRBV9 to TRBJ2-2; TRBD2 is a possible D gene (6 bases). Germline V lookup: CDR1 SGDLS, CDR2 YYNGEE. The CDR3 length is 16 residues. Deletions cut 4 bases from V and 4 bases from J, with 17 bases between. CDR3: CASSSLTRDFTGELFF. The DNA of the CDR3 is TGTGCCAGCAGCTCTCTAACCCGGGACTTCACCGGGGAGCTGTTTTTT.

The V call is TRBV5-5, the J call TRBJ2-2; weak D call: TRBD1 (5 bases). This CDR3 contains 19 residues. V was shortened by 6 bases and J by 1 base, with 25 bases between the two germline ends. Germline V CDR1 and CDR2: SGHKS, YYEKEE (reference sequence). The CDR3 loop is CASTSRRGGGTLNTGELFF. CDR3 nucleotides: TGTGCCAGCACCTCACGAAGGGGCGGCGGCACCCTGAACACCGGGGAGCTGTTTTTT.

This clone occurred once. V is TRBV4-3 and J is TRBJ2-2; TRBD1 might be the D (5 bases). The CDR3 sequence is 17 residues long. Germline V CDR1 and CDR2: LGHNA, YSLEER. Trimming shortened V by 4 bases and J by 4 bases, and 19 bases separated the two germline ends. This CDR3 is CASSLQPQGRGTGELFF. For the CDR3, the DNA is TGCGCCAGCAGCCTCCAGCCACAAGGAAGGGGCACCGGGGAGCTGTTTTTT.

The chain links TRBV5-8 to TRBJ2-7; D might be TRBD1 or TRBD2, each matching 6 bases. Trimming took 4 bases from V and 3 from J, leaving 11 bases between them. The CDR3 runs to 13 residues. Germline CDR1 SGHTS, CDR2 YDEGEE. CDR3 in DNA: TGTGCCAGCAGCAGGGGGGTGAACTACGAGCAGTACTTC. It yields the protein CASSRGVNYEQYF.

This clone was counted once. This chain connects TRBV7-3 to TRBJ1-2, with D uncertain. Germline V gene sequence: CDR1 SGHTA, CDR2 FQGTGA. The CDR3 extends over 13 amino acids. Trimming removed 1 base at V and 6 bases at J, with 9 bases between. CDR3 residues: CASSLSPGDGYTF. DNA for the CDR3: TGTGCCAGCAGCTTAAGCCCGGGAGATGGCTACACCTTC.

The chain carries TRBV19 and TRBJ1-1, with D hard to call. Germline CDR1 LNHDA, CDR2 SQIVND (reference sequence). CDR3 length: 12 residues. The V and J ends lost 3 bases and 5 bases respectively, with 7 bases between them. The CDR3 sequence: CASSMGGTEAFF. In DNA, the CDR3 is TGTGCCAGTAGTATGGGAGGTACTGAAGCTTTCTTT.

The rearrangement joins TRBV29-1 to TRBJ1-2; 9 bases are a match to TRBD1. V was clipped by 5 bases and J by 3 bases; unmatched bases: 7. CDR1 and CDR2 (germline): SQVTM, ANQGSEA. The CDR3 has 14 amino acids. CDR3 amino acids: CSVTDRTGDYGYTF. The DNA of the CDR3 is TGCAGCGTTACCGACAGGACAGGGGACTATGGCTACACCTTC.

The chain uses TRBV11-3 and TRBJ1-6; no clear D. V was cut by 0 bases and J by 9 bases, with 3 bases left in between. The germline V gene encodes CDR1 SGHNT and CDR2 YENEEA. The CDR3 is 12 amino acids. The CDR3 sequence: CASSLDTSPLHF. The CDR3 region has the DNA TGTGCCAGCAGCTTAGACACTTCACCCCTCCACTTT.